This T cell receptor (beta chain) was captured by sequencing in a study of blood T cell repertoires in COVID-19. Study-wide background: Sites across the United States, Italy and Spain contributed samples from acute and convalescent COVID-19. T cells, B-cell-depleted T cells, or PBMCs supplied cDNA or gDNA.

This CDR3 contains 16 residues. Losses at the gene ends were 3 bases for V and 4 bases for J; bases not matched to a gene: 8. Germline values: CDR1 LNHDA, CDR2 SQIVND (reference sequence). Profiling relied on immunoSEQ multiplex PCR, and the TCRdb table lists in-frame clones only, not all of them. Here the sample spans roughly 180,000 clones, under 90% being singletons. This chain uses TRBV19 with TRBJ2-3, with 9 bases aligning to TRBD2. The clonotype comes from a woman at least 80 years old with active or convalescent COVID-19. Sequencing was performed on peripheral blood. CDR3 amino acids: CASSITAGGPPDTQYF. The CDR3, as DNA: TGTGCCAGTAGTATTACGGCGGGAGGGCCCCCAGATACGCAGTATTTT.